This is a list of T cell receptor beta chains from one sample in a study of blood T cell repertoires in COVID-19. The protocol was immunoSEQ multiplex PCR, while the TCRdb copy is restricted to in-frame clones and leaves out a portion. The sample lists some 95,000 clones; approximately 72% were seen once. Sequenced: peripheral blood. Receptors originate from a man between 65 and 79 years old with acute or convalescent COVID-19. CDR3s include the opening cysteine and the closing phenylalanine or tryptophan. Fields, in order: D gene, J gene, V gene, clone size, CDR3 DNA, CDR3 protein. D genes are given only for firm matches. Clone size is not always given. Where it is, it says once, few, many or a class for expanded clones.

D: .
J: TRBJ2-7
V: TRBV15
size: .
DNA: TGTGCCACCACCCAGGGGGGAAGCTACGAGCAGTACTTC
CDR3: CATTQGGSYEQYF

D: .
J: TRBJ1-2
V: TRBV7-3
size: .
DNA: TGTGCCAGCAGCCCCGGGGGAGCTACTAACTATGGCTACACCTTC
CDR3: CASSPGGATNYGYTF

D: .
J: TRBJ1-5
V: TRBV19
size: once
DNA: TGTGCCAGTAGTATTGGGGCGGATCCTTATCAGCCCCAGCATTTT
CDR3: CASSIGADPYQPQHF

D: TRBD1
J: TRBJ1-2
V: TRBV30
size: .
DNA: TGTGCCTGGAGTCTTCGCACAGGGGGCAACTATGGCTACACCTTC
CDR3: CAWSLRTGGNYGYTF

D: TRBD1
J: TRBJ2-7
V: TRBV9
size: .
DNA: TGTGCCAGCAGCGTAGGCCTGGGGACAGAGTACCACGAGCAGTACTTC
CDR3: CASSVGLGTEYHEQYF

D: .
J: TRBJ1-3
V: TRBV19
size: .
DNA: TGTGCCAGTAGTCAGGGGAGAGGAAACACCATATATTTT
CDR3: CASSQGRGNTIYF

D: .
J: TRBJ2-2
V: TRBV11-2
size: .
DNA: TGTGCCAGCAGCGCGGGACTGCCGGGGACCGGGGAGCTGTTTTTT
CDR3: CASSAGLPGTGELFF

D: .
J: TRBJ1-5
V: TRBV28
size: .
DNA: TGTGCCAGCAGCCGACCCCGAGGAGGCAATCAGCCCCAGCATTTT
CDR3: CASSRPRGGNQPQHF

D: .
J: TRBJ2-6
V: TRBV6-7
size: .
DNA: TGTGCCAGCAGTTCTCAGTTCGTCTCTGGGGCCAACGTCCTGACTTTC
CDR3: CASSSQFVSGANVLTF

D: .
J: TRBJ1-6
V: TRBV6-5
size: .
DNA: TGTGCCAGCAGTTACTCGATGTCCGGGGGAGATTCACCCCTCCACTTT
CDR3: CASSYSMSGGDSPLHF

D: TRBD2
J: TRBJ2-1
V: TRBV27
size: .
DNA: TGTGCCAGCAGTCCGGGACTAGCGGGCTTCAATGAGCAGTTCTTC
CDR3: CASSPGLAGFNEQFF

D: TRBD1
J: TRBJ1-4
V: TRBV9
size: once
DNA: TGTGCCAGCAGCGTAGATCGGAAGGGGGCGGGTGAAAAACTGTTTTTT
CDR3: CASSVDRKGAGEKLFF

D: .
J: TRBJ2-1
V: TRBV3-1/TRBV3-2
size: .
DNA: TGTGCCAGCAGCTTGGGGGCGGGAGCCCACAATGAGCAGTTCTTC
CDR3: CASSLGAGAHNEQFF

D: TRBD2
J: TRBJ2-7
V: TRBV18
size: few
DNA: TGTGCCAGCTCATCACGGACTAGCGGGGGATACGAGCAGTACTTC
CDR3: CASSSRTSGGYEQYF

D: TRBD2
J: TRBJ2-1
V: TRBV20-1
size: few
DNA: TGCAGTGCTAGTTTACTAGCGGGAGGGGACAATGAGCAGTTCTTC
CDR3: CSASLLAGGDNEQFF

D: TRBD1
J: TRBJ2-1
V: TRBV2
size: few
DNA: TGTGCCAGCAGAGAGACAGGGTGGAACTCCTACAATGAGCAGTTCTTC
CDR3: CASRETGWNSYNEQFF

D: .
J: TRBJ1-5
V: TRBV29-1
size: .
DNA: TGCAGCGTTTATGAGGGCGGCAATCAGCCCCAGCATTTT
CDR3: CSVYEGGNQPQHF

D: .
J: TRBJ1-1
V: TRBV6-2/TRBV6-3
size: .
DNA: TGTGCCAGCAGTTTGCGAGGGAACACTGAAGCTTTCTTT
CDR3: CASSLRGNTEAFF

D: TRBD1
J: TRBJ1-4
V: TRBV5-4
size: .
DNA: TGTGCCAGCAGCAATGATGAGGTTCAGGGGGCGCGGGGGGAAAAACTGTTTTTT
CDR3: CASSNDEVQGARGEKLFF

D: .
J: TRBJ1-1
V: TRBV19
size: .
DNA: TGTGCCAGTAGTATCGAGCAGGGGCTGAACACTGAAGCTTTCTTT
CDR3: CASSIEQGLNTEAFF

D: TRBD1
J: TRBJ2-7
V: TRBV23-1
size: .
DNA: TGCGCCAGCCCCCCCCAGGGGGCGGTAGGGGAGCAGTACTTC
CDR3: CASPPQGAVGEQYF

D: .
J: TRBJ2-7
V: TRBV11-2
size: once
DNA: TGTGCCAGCAGCTTAGCCCTGAGCTCCTACGAGCAGTACTTC
CDR3: CASSLALSSYEQYF

D: TRBD2
J: TRBJ2-7
V: TRBV4-1
size: .
DNA: TGCGCCAGCAGCCGTACCTTTAGCGGGAGGTCCTACGAGCAGTACTTC
CDR3: CASSRTFSGRSYEQYF

D: .
J: TRBJ2-2
V: TRBV7-6
size: once
DNA: TGTGCCAGCAGCCTGGGGGCCTGGGACACCGGGGAGCTGTTTTTT
CDR3: CASSLGAWDTGELFF

D: TRBD2
J: TRBJ2-3
V: TRBV5-1
size: .
DNA: TGCGCCAGCAGCTCACTAGCGGGAGTGAGTACAGATACGCAGTATTTT
CDR3: CASSSLAGVSTDTQYF

D: .
J: TRBJ2-7
V: TRBV6-5
size: .
DNA: TGTGCCAGCAGGGGTTCGGGCGAGCAGTACTTC
CDR3: CASRGSGEQYF

D: .
J: TRBJ1-1
V: TRBV3-1/TRBV3-2
size: .
DNA: TGTGCCAGCAGCCGCGGGTACACTGAAGCTTTCTTT
CDR3: CASSRGYTEAFF

D: .
J: TRBJ2-7
V: TRBV3-1/TRBV3-2
size: few
DNA: TGTGCCAGCAGCCAAGTTCACAGGGAGGGCTGGTACGAGCAGTACTTC
CDR3: CASSQVHREGWYEQYF

D: TRBD1
J: TRBJ2-5
V: TRBV7-7
size: .
DNA: TGTGCTAGCAGCTCGGGACAGGGGGCCGAGACCCAGTACTTC
CDR3: CASSSGQGAETQYF

D: .
J: TRBJ2-5
V: TRBV4-1
size: .
DNA: TGCGCCAGCAGCCAATTCCCGCGGGGAGGCGAGACCCAGTACTTC
CDR3: CASSQFPRGGETQYF

D: TRBD1
J: TRBJ1-2
V: TRBV27
size: .
DNA: TGTGCCAGCAGTTCCGGACAGGGACATAGCTATGGCTACACCTTC
CDR3: CASSSGQGHSYGYTF

D: TRBD2
J: TRBJ2-1
V: TRBV5-1
size: .
DNA: TGCGCCAGCAGCCGATATGTAGCGGGGGCGGGCGATGAGCAGTTCTTC
CDR3: CASSRYVAGAGDEQFF

D: TRBD1
J: TRBJ1-6
V: TRBV28
size: .
DNA: TGTGCCAGCAGGTCGGACAACAGGGGCTCCTATAATTCACCCCTCCACTTT
CDR3: CASRSDNRGSYNSPLHF

D: .
J: TRBJ2-2
V: TRBV19
size: few
DNA: TGTGCCAGTAGTACCCTCGTAGGGGCCGGGGAGCTGTTTTTT
CDR3: CASSTLVGAGELFF

D: TRBD1
J: TRBJ1-2
V: TRBV12-5
size: once
DNA: TGTGCTAGTGGTTTGTACTCCCAGGACAGGGTAAACTATGGCTACACCTTC
CDR3: CASGLYSQDRVNYGYTF

D: .
J: TRBJ1-1
V: TRBV11-3
size: .
DNA: TGTGCCAGCAGCTTATACAGGAACACTGAAGCTTTCTTT
CDR3: CASSLYRNTEAFF

D: .
J: TRBJ2-3
V: TRBV5-1
size: once
DNA: TGCGCCAGCAGCTTGCCCCCCGCCGGAGGGACAGATACGCAGTATTTT
CDR3: CASSLPPAGGTDTQYF

D: TRBD1
J: TRBJ2-7
V: TRBV4-1
size: .
DNA: TGCGCCGAGCTGATGACAGGGGATACCTACGAGCAGTACTTC
CDR3: CAELMTGDTYEQYF

D: TRBD2
J: TRBJ2-1
V: TRBV28
size: few
DNA: TGTGCCAGTTTAAAAGTAGGCTATCTTAGCGGGAGGGGCTCCTACAATGAGCAGTTCTTC
CDR3: CASLKVGYLSGRGSYNEQFF

D: .
J: TRBJ1-2
V: TRBV24-1
size: .
DNA: TGTGCCACCAGTGACTCAGGACAGCTTCGAAACTATGGCTACACCTTC
CDR3: CATSDSGQLRNYGYTF

D: .
J: TRBJ1-2
V: TRBV24-1
size: .
DNA: TGTGCCACCAGTGTCCTACAGGGTCGGTTCGGAGGCTACACCTTC
CDR3: CATSVLQGRFGGYTF

D: TRBD1
J: TRBJ2-1
V: TRBV19
size: .
DNA: TGTGCCAGTAGTAATCACCCGGGACAGGTCCCCTACAATGAGCAGTTCTTC
CDR3: CASSNHPGQVPYNEQFF

D: TRBD2
J: TRBJ2-3
V: TRBV4-3
size: .
DNA: TGCGCCAGCAGCCAAAACCCATTAGCGGGAGGGGAAGATACGCAGTATTTT
CDR3: CASSQNPLAGGEDTQYF

D: .
J: TRBJ2-5
V: TRBV7-8
size: many
DNA: TGTGCCAGCAGCTTAGCGTGGGTGAGGGAGACCCAGTACTTC
CDR3: CASSLAWVRETQYF

D: TRBD1
J: TRBJ1-1
V: TRBV6-5
size: .
DNA: TGTGCCAGCAGTAGAACAGGGGCAGGGGACACTGAAGCTTTCTTT
CDR3: CASSRTGAGDTEAFF

D: .
J: TRBJ2-1
V: TRBV9
size: .
DNA: TGTGCCAGCAGCGTTAGTTACGGGGAGCAGTTCTTC
CDR3: CASSVSYGEQFF

D: .
J: TRBJ2-7
V: TRBV28
size: .
DNA: TGTGCCAGCAGTTTCCAGGGTCAGCAGTACTTC
CDR3: CASSFQGQQYF

D: .
J: TRBJ2-1
V: TRBV7-3
size: .
DNA: TGTGCCAGCAGCTTAAGACAGCGTGATTACAATGAGCAGTTCTTC
CDR3: CASSLRQRDYNEQFF

D: .
J: TRBJ1-1
V: TRBV12-3/TRBV12-4
size: few
DNA: TGTGCCAGCAGCGTGGGACAAGATTCTGAAGCTTTCTTT
CDR3: CASSVGQDSEAFF

D: TRBD1
J: TRBJ2-7
V: TRBV5-1
size: few
DNA: TGCGCCAGCAGCTTGGGAGGGGGCGCCTCCTACGAGCAGTACTTC
CDR3: CASSLGGGASYEQYF

D: TRBD1
J: TRBJ2-5
V: TRBV28
size: .
DNA: TGTGCCAGCAGTTCCTACGGGACAGGGAGGGAGACCCAGTACTTC
CDR3: CASSSYGTGRETQYF

D: .
J: TRBJ2-7
V: TRBV14
size: once
DNA: TGTGCCAGCAGCCCAATGGGTCTAGCGTCGGGGGAGCAGTACTTC
CDR3: CASSPMGLASGEQYF

D: .
J: TRBJ2-7
V: TRBV7-2
size: .
DNA: TGTGCCAGCAGCTTAGGAGGGATTCTGGGTTACGAGCAGTACTTC
CDR3: CASSLGGILGYEQYF

D: .
J: TRBJ2-2
V: TRBV30
size: once
DNA: TGTGCCTGGAAAAAGGTGGACACTCACACCGGGGAGCTGTTTTTT
CDR3: CAWKKVDTHTGELFF